The 21 T cell receptor beta chains presented below share a single source sample, sequenced in a study of T cells in Graves' hyperthyroidism and ophthalmopathy. Template material for amplifying TCR beta CDR3 regions consisted of RNA transcripts. HTBI primers were used for first-round RT-PCR of the TCR CDR3. From the multiplex PCR reads, TCRdb called clonotypes with MiXCR, one entry per CDR3 protein. The data show about 640,000 distinct CDR3 sequences, around 15% seen once. The sample consisted of blood. The receptors come from a woman in her 50s with Graves' ophthalmopathy.

This clonotype has only one observation. At one end, the junction sequence differs from germline, possibly due to a read error. The chain combines TRBV7-9 with TRBJ2-1; D is perhaps TRBD2 (8 bases). CDR3 length: 12 residues. Germline V lookup: CDR1 SEHNR, CDR2 FQNEAQ (reference sequence). The chain's CDR3 is CASSLGLGDSCF. DNA of the CDR3: TGTGCCAGCAGCCTGGGACTAGGGGACAGTTGCTTC.

This clonotype was seen many times. This chain uses TRBV6-2 or TRBV6-3 with TRBJ2-1; TRBD1 might be the D (7 bases). The ends were cut back, 6 bases at V and 6 bases at J, with 12 bases in the middle. CDR1 and CDR2 (germline): MNHEY, SVGEGT. CDR3 size: 13 residues. The CDR3 coding sequence is TGTGCCAGCAGGCGGGACAGACCCAATGAGCAGTTCTTC. Protein product: CASRRDRPNEQFF.

This clonotype was observed a handful of times. V is TRBV20-1 and J is TRBJ1-5; weak D call: TRBD1 (5 bases). The ends were cut back, 5 bases at V and 5 bases at J, with 16 bases in the middle. Germline-derived CDR1 and CDR2 are DFQATT and SNEGSKA (reference sequence). CDR3 length: 14 amino acids. The CDR3 is CSARKGSGDQPQHF. The CDR3 region has the DNA TGCAGTGCTCGGAAGGGGTCGGGCGATCAGCCCCAGCATTTT.

This clonotype was counted a single time. The chain joins TRBV6-4 to TRBJ2-1; a weak D match, TRBD2 (6 bases). The CDR3 loop spans 16 amino acids. CDR1 is MRHNA and CDR2 is SNTAGT in the germline V gene. V lost 7 bases to trimming and J lost 0 bases, with 16 bases between them. CDR3 coding DNA: TGTGCCAGCACCACCAATGGGAGGATCTCCTACAATGAGCAGTTCTTC. This gives the protein CASTTNGRISYNEQFF.

With respect to this clonotype: A much larger clone differs by one base, so this may be a read error. The chain links TRBV11-1 to TRBJ1-1; D gene ambiguous. The CDR3 runs 14 residues. CDR1 and CDR2 (germline): SGHAT, FQDESV (reference sequence). DNA of the CDR3: TGTGCCGGCAGCTTTAGCGGGTCTTCTACTGAAGCTTTCTTT. Amino acid sequence: CAGSFSGSSTEAFF.

There are a few counts of this clonotype. The chain links TRBV6-1 to TRBJ2-7; D not resolved. This CDR3 is built from 16 residues. Germline CDR1 MNHNS, CDR2 SASEGT. Deletions cut 7 bases from V and 4 bases from J, with 23 bases between. In DNA form, the CDR3 reads TGTGCCAGCACCAAAACCCGACTGGCACTTTCTTACGAGCAGTACTTC. Residues: CASTKTRLALSYEQYF.

This clonotype showed up many times. This chain links TRBV6-1 with TRBJ2-1; 10 bases fit TRBD2. Germline values: CDR1 MNHNS, CDR2 SASEGT. The CDR3 contains 16 residues. Unmatched junction bases numbered 12, after V lost 6 bases and J lost 7 bases. The CDR3 loop reads CASSSALAGFLNEQFF. The CDR3 DNA is TGTGCCAGCAGCTCCGCACTAGCGGGATTTCTTAATGAGCAGTTCTTC.

This clonotype has ten or more counts. J is TRBJ2-2 and V is TRBV28, with D uncertain. Trimming cost V 6 bases and J 8 bases, with 16 bases left between them. This CDR3 spans 14 amino acids. Germline-derived CDR1 and CDR2 are MDHEN and SYDVKM. The CDR3 nucleotides are TGTGCCAGCAGACAACCGGGCCCCGGGGGGGAGCTGTTTTTT. This sequence encodes CASRQPGPGGELFF.

This clonotype was counted ten times or more. The J gene is TRBJ2-7, the V gene TRBV7-9; D is unclear. V was clipped by 5 bases and J by 6 bases, with 11 bases between them. Germline V gene sequence: CDR1 SEHNR, CDR2 FQNEAQ (reference sequence). The CDR3 loop spans 12 amino acids. The CDR3 region is CASSTSATEQYF. As DNA, the CDR3 is TGTGCCAGCAGCACCTCTGCTACCGAGCAGTACTTC.

This clonotype was counted at least ten times. This sequence joins TRBV7-9 and TRBJ1-4; TRBD1 agrees at 7 bases. The CDR3 runs 14 residues. Trimming at V came to 5 bases and at J to 6 bases, leaving 6 bases not matched to a gene. CDR1 and CDR2 from the germline V gene are SEHNR and FQNEAQ (reference sequence). CDR3 residues: CASSLGQVDEKLFF. For the CDR3, the DNA is TGTGCCAGCAGCCTAGGACAGGTGGATGAAAAACTGTTTTTT.

As to this clonotype: One end of the junction varies from germline; a read error may be responsible. The chain is built from TRBV29-1 and TRBJ2-1, with TRBD2 matching 9 bases. CDR3 length equals 14 residues. Germline V gene sequence: CDR1 SQVTM, CDR2 ANQGSEA. CDR3: CSISGSSSYNEQLF. The CDR3 DNA reads as TGCAGCATTAGCGGGAGTAGTTCCTACAATGAGCAGCTCTTC.

This clonotype was seen only a few times. The V gene is TRBV25-1, the J gene TRBJ1-4, with D hard to call. The CDR3 runs to 17 residues. V dropped 2 bases and J dropped 3 bases, with 16 bases sitting between them. Looked up from germline, CDR1 is MGHDK and CDR2 is SYGVNS. The CDR3 loop is CASSEHPTERANEKLFF. In DNA, the CDR3 is TGTGCCAGCAGTGAACACCCCACAGAGAGGGCTAATGAAAAACTGTTTTTT.

This clonotype occurred many times. The chain links TRBV7-3 to TRBJ1-1; D not certain. This CDR3 is built from 13 residues. The V end lost 1 base, the J end lost 1 base, and 4 bases lay between the germline ends. CDR1 is SGHTA, CDR2 FQGTGA, per germline. The CDR3 loop is CASSLSSNTEAFF. CDR3 bases: TGTGCCAGCAGCTTAAGTTCGAACACTGAAGCTTTCTTT. The full variable domain, its missing parts supplied by reference TRBV7-3 and TRBJ1-1, is GAGVSQTPSNKVTEKGKYVELRCDPISGHTALYWYRQSLGQGPEFLIYFQGTGAADDSGLPNDRFFAVRPEGSVSTLKIQRTERGDSAVYLCASSLSSNTEAFFGQGTRLTVV.

This clonotype was counted ten times or more. CDR3 sequence: CASSYSTLAGDTDTQYF. Here the CDR3 DNA reads TGTGCCAGCAGTTACTCGACGTTAGCGGGAGACACAGATACGCAGTATTTT. The chain recombines TRBV6-2 or TRBV6-3 with TRBJ2-3; 9 positions agree with TRBD2. Trimming removed 0 bases from V and 2 bases from J; junction bases left unmatched: 6. Germline CDR1 reads MNHEY; CDR2 reads SVGEGT. The CDR3 is 17 residues long.

The V gene is TRBV12-3 or TRBV12-4, the J gene TRBJ2-2; 7 bases agree with TRBD2. The CDR3 has 15 amino acids. V dropped 5 bases and J dropped 6; count of bases not matched to a gene: 9. The CDR3 region has the DNA TGTGCCAGCAGTCTGGGGGGGAATATGGCCGGGGAGCTGTTTTTT. It specifies CASSLGGNMAGELFF.

This clonotype has just a few counts. V gene TRBV29-1 combines with J gene TRBJ1-2, with D unclear. From germline, CDR1 is SQVTM and CDR2 ANQGSEA. V was shortened by 3 bases and J by 10 bases, with 18 bases between the two germline ends. CDR3 size: 13 residues. CDR3 sequence: CSVDGRQSGVYTF. CDR3 DNA: TGCAGCGTTGATGGACGGCAAAGTGGAGTCTACACCTTC.

On this clonotype itself: It may be a read error: a sequence one base away is much more abundant. The chain employs TRBV28 and TRBJ1-1; unclear D gene. The length of the CDR3 is 12 residues. Germline V gene sequence: CDR1 MDHEN, CDR2 SYDVKM. CDR3 coding DNA: TGTGCCAGCAGTTTCATTGCCACTGAAGCTCTCTTT. Translation gives CASSFIATEALF.

This clonotype was seen at least ten times. The chain joins TRBV2 to TRBJ2-7, with 7 bases identical to TRBD1. CDR3 size: 13 residues. Germline CDR1 reads SNHLY; CDR2 reads FYNNEI. J lost 3 bases, V lost 7 bases, and 6 bases had no gene match. CDR3 protein: CASTEGQLYEQYF. The CDR3, as DNA: TGTGCCAGCACCGAGGGACAGCTCTACGAGCAGTACTTC.

J is TRBJ1-2 and V is TRBV3-1; D unclear. Trimming took 3 bases from V and 7 from J, leaving 9 bases between them. In germline, CDR1 is LGHDT, CDR2 YNNKEL (reference sequence). The length of the CDR3 is 12 residues. As DNA, the CDR3 is TGTGCCAGCAGCCAGGGTCCCCCTGGCTACACCTTC. This translates into CASSQGPPGYTF.

This clonotype was seen repeatedly, ten times or more. This chain links TRBV28 with TRBJ2-6; TRBD1 agrees at 7 bases. The germline gives CDR1 MDHEN, CDR2 SYDVKM. V lost 8 bases, J lost 0 bases, and 4 bases stayed unmatched. The CDR3 spans 15 residues. CDR3 sequence reads: CASWDSSSGANVLTF. The DNA for the CDR3 is TGTGCCAGCTGGGACAGCAGCTCTGGGGCCAACGTCCTGACTTTC.

In this sample, this clonotype turned up many times. The rearrangement uses TRBV12-5 and TRBJ2-2, with D maybe TRBD1 (5 bases). This CDR3 region has 14 residues. V dropped 8 bases and J dropped 7 bases, with 17 bases sitting between them. Per the germline V gene, CDR1 is LGHNT and CDR2 is FRNRAP. CDR3 sequence reads: CASNQGSFGGELFF. The CDR3 DNA reads as TGTGCTAGTAATCAGGGTAGTTTTGGCGGGGAGCTGTTTTTT.